These 16 T cell receptor beta chains share one sample of origin, sequenced in a study of blood T cell repertoires in COVID-19. TCRdb keeps only in-frame clones here, not all; method: immunoSEQ multiplex PCR. The profile shows roughly 500,000 clones, 70% to 90% of them singletons. The sample was peripheral blood. Receptors originate from a human donor in a cohort sampled during active COVID-19.

This clone was seen only a few times. J is TRBJ2-3 and V is TRBV18; D uncertain. Looked up from germline, CDR1 is KGHSH and CDR2 is LQKENI. Trimming removed 5 bases from V and 1 base from J, with 7 bases in between. The CDR3 extends over 13 amino acids. The CDR3 bases are TGTGCCAGCTCATCGCGGCGCACAGATACGCAGTATTTT. It translates to CASSSRRTDTQYF.

This clone was found a few times. This chain uses TRBV25-1 with TRBJ2-3, with 10 bases that match TRBD2. Trimming took 3 bases from V and 2 from J; bases not matched to a gene: 8. This CDR3 contains 17 residues. Germline CDR1 MGHDK, CDR2 SYGVNS. This CDR3 reads CASSDRISGRSTDTQYF. DNA of the CDR3: TGTGCCAGCAGTGACCGCATTAGCGGGAGGTCCACAGATACGCAGTATTTT.

V gene TRBV7-5 combines with J gene TRBJ1-6. TRBV7-5 counts as a pseudogene. The CDR3 has 18 residues. CDR3 sequence (DNA): TGTGCCAGAAGCTTAAGCGGGGCTCCTCCTTGCTATAATTCACCCCTCCACTTT. Its translation: CARSLSGAPPCYNSPLHF.

The chain carries TRBV2 and TRBJ1-4; D is unclear. The CDR3 is 14 residues long. Germline V CDR1 and CDR2: SNHLY, FYNNEI. The V gene lost 3 bases and the J gene lost 4 bases, with 9 bases spanning the gap. The CDR3 loop reads CASSDETLNEKLFF. CDR3 nucleotides: TGTGCCAGCAGTGATGAGACACTTAATGAAAAACTGTTTTTT. Full variable domain (rest looked up from reference TRBV2 and TRBJ1-4): EPEVTQTPSHQVTQMGQEVILRCVPISNHLYFYWYRQILGQKVEFLVSFYNNEISEKSEIFDDQFSVERPDGSNFTLKIRSTKLEDSAMYFCASSDETLNEKLFFGSGTQLSVL.

This clone was observed many times. J is TRBJ1-3 and V is TRBV13; D is unresolved. CDR3 length equals 13 residues. Germline CDR1 reads PRHDT; CDR2 reads FYEKMQ (reference sequence). Trimming shortened V by 0 bases and J by 4 bases, and 4 bases separated the two germline ends. The CDR3 here is CASSLGRGNTIYF. The DNA for the CDR3 is TGTGCCAGCAGCTTAGGCAGGGGAAACACCATATATTTT.

The chain is built from TRBV27 and TRBJ1-5, with D unresolved. Germline V gene data show CDR1 as MNHEY and CDR2 as SMNVEV (reference sequence). The germline V and J ends were trimmed by 0 bases and 7 bases, with 16 bases remaining between them. This CDR3 spans 16 amino acids. The CDR3 is CASSLSLEVSSQPQHF. In DNA, the CDR3 is TGTGCCAGCAGTTTATCTCTCGAGGTGTCTTCGCAGCCCCAGCATTTT.

This rearrangement joins TRBV19 to TRBJ2-5; D perhaps matches TRBD1 (5 bases). V lost 6 bases and J lost 1, with 9 bases in between. The CDR3 totals 13 residues. CDR1 and CDR2 from the germline V gene are LNHDA and SQIVND (reference sequence). CDR3 amino acids: CASRSDTQETQYF. CDR3 DNA: TGTGCCAGTAGATCGGACACCCAAGAGACCCAGTACTTC.

This clone was counted only a few times. The gene calls are TRBV6-4 and TRBJ1-1, with D hard to call. V dropped 6 bases and J dropped 4 bases, with 12 bases sitting between them. This CDR3 is 13 amino acids long. The germline gives CDR1 MRHNA, CDR2 SNTAGT. CDR3 bases: TGTGCCAGCAGGGGCGGGGAAAGCACTGAAGCTTTCTTT. Translating gives CASRGGESTEAFF.

This clone has just a few counts. The chain couples TRBV11-2 to TRBJ1-2, with D hard to call. V was clipped by 4 bases and J by 5 bases, with 17 bases between them. Germline values: CDR1 SGHAT, CDR2 FQNNGV. CDR3 length: 15 residues. For the CDR3, the DNA is TGTGCCAGCAGCTCCACAAGGGAGGCGGGATATGGCTACACCTTC. Amino acid sequence: CASSSTREAGYGYTF.

J is TRBJ2-5 and V is TRBV6-1; tentative D call: TRBD1 (5 bases). CDR1 is MNHNS, CDR2 SASEGT, per germline. This CDR3 is 13 amino acids long. V lost 2 bases and J 5 bases, leaving 9 bases between the germline ends. CDR3 in DNA: TGTGCCAGCAGTGAACTGGGGCGGGAGACCCAGTACTTC. Translation: CASSELGRETQYF.

J is TRBJ2-1 and V is TRBV13; D is perhaps TRBD2 (6 bases). Germline CDR1 is PRHDT and CDR2 is FYEKMQ (reference sequence). The CDR3 is made up of 15 amino acids. Deletions cut 2 bases from V and 7 bases from J, with 15 bases between. DNA for the CDR3: TGTGCCAGCAGCTTACGAAGAACCAGCGGGAATGAGCAGTTCTTC. Protein: CASSLRRTSGNEQFF.

V and J are TRBV5-1 and TRBJ2-5; 14 positions match TRBD2. The V gene end was trimmed by 3 bases and the J gene end by 3 bases; junction bases not matched to a gene: 7. From germline, CDR1 is SGHRS and CDR2 YFSETQ. CDR3 length: 17 amino acids. CDR3 region: CASSWGLAGVGKETQYF. CDR3 nucleotides: TGCGCCAGCAGCTGGGGACTAGCGGGAGTTGGTAAAGAGACCCAGTACTTC. Supplemented by reference TRBV5-1 and TRBJ2-5, the full variable domain reads KAGVTQTPRYLIKTRGQQVTLSCSPISGHRSVSWYQQTPGQGLQFLFEYFSETQRNKGNFPGRFSGRQFSNSRSEMNVSTLELGDSALYLCASSWGLAGVGKETQYFGPGTRLLVL.

The chain has TRBV18 and TRBJ1-5; maybe TRBD1 (6 bases). In germline, CDR1 is KGHSH, CDR2 LQKENI. CDR3 length: 16 residues. The ends were cut back, 6 bases at V and 4 bases at J, with 19 bases in the middle. The CDR3 DNA sequence: TGTGCCAGCTCTGAACGTACCGGGACACCAAATCAGCCCCAGCATTTT. It yields the protein CASSERTGTPNQPQHF.

CDR3 amino acids: CASSQAPTDEAFF. The CDR3 bases are TGTGCCAGCAGCCAAGCTCCAACAGATGAAGCTTTCTTT. The chain recombines TRBV3-1 (or the pseudogene TRBV3-2) with TRBJ1-1, with D uncertain. V shed 1 base and J shed 7 bases, with 10 bases lying between them. CDR1 and CDR2 from the germline V gene are LGHDT and YNNKEL (reference sequence). The CDR3 is 13 amino acids.

The V gene is TRBV10-1, the J gene TRBJ2-5; 8 nucleotides line up with TRBD2. J lost 2 bases, V lost 2 bases, and 4 bases had no gene match. In germline, CDR1 is WNHNN, CDR2 SYGVQD (reference sequence). This CDR3 has 15 amino acids. CDR3 protein: CASSESGSNQETQYF. The CDR3 nucleotides read TGCGCCAGCAGTGAGAGCGGGAGTAATCAAGAGACCCAGTACTTC.

J is TRBJ2-1 and V is TRBV5-1; no firm D call. Trimming pared 4 bases from V and 2 bases from J, leaving 13 bases between. Per the germline V gene, CDR1 is SGHRS and CDR2 is YFSETQ. The CDR3 spans 15 residues. CDR3 in amino acids: CASSRVRGAYNEQFF. CDR3 sequence (DNA): TGCGCCAGCAGCCGGGTTCGTGGCGCCTACAATGAGCAGTTCTTC.